Following are 16 T cell receptor beta chains from one sample sequenced in a study of T cell responses to AZD1222 COVID-19 vaccine. The repertoire was sequenced with immunoSEQ multiplex PCR; TCRdb's copy has only in-frame clones and lacks some. This table has 150,000 to 200,000 clones, approximately 93% appearing once. Sample: peripheral blood, taken 28 days after the second AZD1222 dose. These receptors all come from an adult who received the AZD1222 COVID-19 vaccine.

V is TRBV27 and J is TRBJ2-3, with D possibly being TRBD1 or TRBD2 (5 bases each). V lost 6 bases and J lost 2, with 9 bases in between. The CDR3 loop spans 13 amino acids. Germline V lookup: CDR1 MNHEY, CDR2 SMNVEV (reference sequence). Written as DNA, the CDR3 is TGTGCCAGCAGCCGTGGGACCACAGATACGCAGTATTTT. Translating gives CASSRGTTDTQYF.

The CDR3 DNA follows: TGTGCCAGTAGTCCATCCGGGACAGGCCATCAGCCCCAGCATTTT. Translated, it gives CASSPSGTGHQPQHF. V is TRBV19 and J is TRBJ1-5, with 8 bases fitting TRBD1. The germline V gene encodes CDR1 LNHDA and CDR2 SQIVND (reference sequence). This CDR3 spans 15 amino acids. With 5 bases clipped from V and 5 bases from J, the junction kept 8 bases outside the gene matches.

The rearrangement links TRBV6-1 to TRBJ2-7; unclear D gene. CDR1 is MNHNS, CDR2 SASEGT, per germline. The CDR3 has 15 residues. Trimming removed 1 base from V and 3 bases from J, with 13 bases in between. The CDR3 spells CASSEVTFTIYEQYF. The DNA of the CDR3 is TGTGCCAGCAGTGAAGTAACATTCACAATCTACGAGCAGTACTTC.

The chain recombines TRBV6-1 with TRBJ1-1; D is ambiguous. V was trimmed by 2 bases and J by 3 bases, leaving 7 bases between them. The CDR3 totals 13 residues. CDR1 is MNHNS and CDR2 is SASEGT in the germline V gene. CDR3 bases: TGTGCCAGCAGTGAACACCATGACACTGAAGCTTTCTTT. Its protein product is CASSEHHDTEAFF.

The CDR3 DNA is TGTGCCATCAGTGTTACAGGGGAGACCCAGTACTTC. Translation: CAISVTGETQYF. J is TRBJ2-5 and V is TRBV10-3, with a weak D call TRBD1 (6 bases). V dropped 4 bases and J dropped 5 bases, with 8 bases sitting between them. Per the germline V gene, CDR1 is ENHRY and CDR2 is SYGVKD. This CDR3 spans 12 amino acids.

This chain uses TRBV25-1 with TRBJ2-5; D remains unclear. The V gene's germline CDR1 is MGHDK and CDR2 SYGVNS. The V end was cut by 1 base, the J end by 4 bases, with 16 bases between. CDR3 length: 16 amino acids. CDR3 in amino acids: CASSESNGPLAETQYF. The CDR3 DNA reads TGTGCCAGCAGTGAATCTAATGGCCCTTTGGCAGAGACCCAGTACTTC. Supplemented by reference TRBV25-1 and TRBJ2-5, the full variable domain reads EADIYQTPRYLVIGTGKKITLECSQTMGHDKMYWYQQDPGMELHLIHYSYGVNSTEKGDLSSESTVSRIRTEHFPLTLESARPSHTSQYLCASSESNGPLAETQYFGPGTRLLVL.

The chain joins TRBV19 to TRBJ1-5; the D is unclear. Per the germline V gene, CDR1 is LNHDA and CDR2 is SQIVND (reference sequence). The CDR3 consists of 14 residues. The germline V and J ends were trimmed by 3 bases and 5 bases, with 11 bases remaining between them. CDR3: CASSMSQVDQPQHF. The CDR3 nucleotides read TGTGCCAGTAGTATGTCCCAGGTGGATCAGCCCCAGCATTTT.

The chain combines TRBV6-5 with TRBJ1-1, with a possible D match to TRBD1 (6 bases). Germline V lookup: CDR1 MNHEY, CDR2 SVGAGI. The CDR3 extends over 14 amino acids. V lost 8 bases, J lost 5 bases, and 18 bases lay in between. The CDR3 reads CASGTRQEGTEAFF. In DNA, the CDR3 is TGTGCCAGCGGCACCAGACAGGAAGGGACTGAAGCTTTCTTT.

This sequence joins TRBV5-1 and TRBJ2-2, with 7 bases identical to TRBD2. J gave up 3 bases and V 1 base, and 3 bases lay outside the gene matches. CDR1 is SGHRS, CDR2 YFSETQ, per germline. The CDR3 consists of 15 residues. CDR3 nucleotides: TGCGCCAGCAGCTTGAGCCTAGCGGACACCGGGGAGCTGTTTTTT. Translating it yields CASSLSLADTGELFF.

This sequence joins TRBV7-9 and TRBJ1-5, with TRBD1 matching over 7 bases. The junction had 7 bases not matched to a gene; V was cut back by 5 bases and J by 0 bases. CDR1 SEHNR and CDR2 FQNEAQ come from the germline V gene (reference sequence). This CDR3 region has 16 residues. The CDR3, as DNA: TGTGCCAGCAGCCCGGGGGACAGATATAGCAATCAGCCCCAGCATTTT. This encodes CASSPGDRYSNQPQHF.

The chain is built from TRBV5-5 and TRBJ2-7, with D perhaps given as TRBD1 or TRBD2 (5 bases each). Germline assignment: CDR1 SGHKS and CDR2 YYEKEE (reference sequence). V lost 2 bases to trimming and J lost 2 bases, with 14 bases between them. The CDR3 consists of 15 residues. CDR3 protein: CASSFGADSTYEQYF. As DNA, the CDR3 is TGTGCCAGCAGCTTCGGGGCAGACAGTACCTACGAGCAGTACTTC.

A single count supports this clone. V usage is TRBV11-1 and J usage is TRBJ1-1; TRBD1 might be the D (5 bases). V was shortened by 3 bases and J by 4 bases, with 12 bases between the two germline ends. The CDR3 is 14 amino acids. Germline V gene sequence: CDR1 SGHAT, CDR2 FQDESV (reference sequence). The CDR3 DNA is TGTGCCAGCAGCTTCGGAAGTGGGGGCACTGAAGCTTTCTTT. This codes for CASSFGSGGTEAFF.

This clone came up once. The chain carries TRBV6-5 and TRBJ2-5; no reliable D call. Germline V CDR1 and CDR2: MNHEY, SVGAGI. V lost 6 bases, J lost 5 bases, and 13 bases lay in between. The length of the CDR3 is 13 residues. The CDR3 reads CASSSSRVETQYF. CDR3 DNA: TGTGCCAGCAGCTCCAGCCGGGTGGAGACCCAGTACTTC.

In DNA, the CDR3 is TGTGCCAGCAGCTCACAGGGGGCAAGCAATCAGCCCCAGCATTTT. It codes for CASSSQGASNQPQHF. This chain uses TRBV7-9 with TRBJ1-5, with 9 bases aligning to TRBD1. The germline gives CDR1 SEHNR, CDR2 FQNEAQ (reference sequence). V was clipped by 4 bases and J by 1 base; unmatched bases: 2. The CDR3 is 15 residues long. The full variable domain, completed using reference TRBV7-9 and TRBJ1-5, is DTGVSQNPRHKITKRGQNVTFRCDPISEHNRLYWYRQTLGQGPEFLTYFQNEAQLEKSRLLSDRFSAERPKGSFSTLEIQRTEQGDSAMYLCASSSQGASNQPQHFGDGTRLSIL.

This rearrangement joins TRBV6-4 to TRBJ2-3; D gene uncertain. The CDR3 length is 14 residues. Germline V gives CDR1 MRHNA, CDR2 SNTAGT. Trimming left V 6 bases short and J 2 bases short, with 12 bases between. CDR3 residues: CASRVSVFTDTQYF. Written as DNA, the CDR3 is TGTGCCAGCAGAGTAAGCGTTTTCACAGATACGCAGTATTTT.

The gene calls are TRBV30 and TRBJ1-5; 8 bases line up with TRBD1. The CDR3 spans 14 residues. Trimming took 4 bases from V and 5 from J; bases not matched to a gene: 7. Germline CDR1 and CDR2: GTSNPN and SVGIG (reference sequence). The CDR3 DNA reads TGTGCCTGGACGTATGGGACAGGAGATCAGCCCCAGCATTTT. Translating it yields CAWTYGTGDQPQHF.